This T cell receptor beta chain was captured by sequencing in a study of T-cell memory formation after mild COVID-19. Study overall: The two donors had largely donor-specific TCR clusters. Study-wide results and caveats: Day 15 to 85 contractors were CD4/CD8 balanced; later expanders leaned CD4+. Largely, contracting CD4+ clones fell within CM and EM, and contracting CD8+ clones within EMRA.

In the case of this clonotype: Its specificity is not known.

The CDR3 extends over 14 amino acids. From germline, CDR1 is SQVTM and CDR2 ANQGSEA. V lost 0 bases to trimming and J lost 0 bases; unmatched junction nucleotides: 2. MiXCR, applied by TCRdb to the 5' RACE reads, yields one record per CDR3 protein. Of 84,000 or so distinct CDR3 sequences listed, about 15% are singletons. The source of this sequence is an adult woman who had mild COVID-19 (a few samples of this study predate the infection). Cell type and time point are not known. Sample: PBMCs or a T cell subset sorted from them (not recorded which). The rearrangement joins TRBV29-1 to TRBJ2-7; 7 bases match TRBD1. The CDR3 sequence is CSVEEAGGSYEQYF. In DNA, the CDR3 is TGCAGCGTTGAAGAGGCAGGGGGCTCCTACGAGCAGTACTTC.